The 20 T cell receptor beta chains below were found in one sample sequenced in a study of CD8+CD57+ T cells in acquired aplastic anemia. Profiling that covered TCR beta VDJ and CDR3 relied on genomic DNA as its template. Each CDR3 protein gets one entry after TCRdb re-called the reads with MiXCR. The sample carries about 150,000 distinct CDR3 sequences, 45% to 55% recorded once. In patients chosen for sequencing, flow cytometry had shown CD8+CD57+ cell expansion. The sample was sorted CD4+, CD8+, or CD8+CD57+ T cells (not recorded which) from PBMCs. All receptors derive from a human donor with aplastic anemia.

This clonotype was seen ten or more times. This CDR3 is CASSPRTGNDEQYF. For the CDR3, the DNA is TGCGCCAGCAGCCCCAGGACAGGGAACGACGAGCAGTACTTC. The V gene is TRBV5-1, the J gene TRBJ2-7; TRBD1 matches 8 bases. Trimming took 4 bases from V and 5 from J; bases not matched to a gene: 8. CDR1 is SGHRS, CDR2 YFSETQ, per germline. The CDR3 loop spans 14 amino acids.

The genes are TRBV29-1 and TRBJ2-3; D tentatively reads TRBD1 or TRBD2 (5 bases each). Between the trimmed V and J ends, which lost 4 bases and 0 bases, there was a span of 8 bases. This CDR3 is 13 amino acids long. Germline CDR1 is SQVTM and CDR2 is ANQGSEA. The CDR3 is CSVVWDSTDTQYF. In nucleotides, the CDR3 is TGCAGCGTTGTATGGGACAGCACAGATACGCAGTATTTT.

The chain is built from TRBV10-3 and TRBJ2-7; the D is unclear. The CDR3 contains 13 residues. Germline lookup yields CDR1 ENHRY and CDR2 SYGVKD. Trimming removed 2 bases from V and 4 bases from J, with 9 bases in between. The CDR3 nucleotides read TGTGCCATCAGTGAGGCGAATGGGTACGAGCAGTACTTC. Translation: CAISEANGYEQYF.

The gene calls are TRBV3-1 and TRBJ1-5; D is unresolved. Germline V gene data show CDR1 as LGHDT and CDR2 as YNNKEL (reference sequence). Trimming removed 1 base at V and 0 bases at J, with 4 bases between. The CDR3 has 14 residues. In DNA form, the CDR3 reads TGTGCCAGCAGCCAAGTGGCTAGCAATCAGCCCCAGCATTTT. Amino acids: CASSQVASNQPQHF.

There are many counts of this clonotype. V usage is TRBV4-3 and J usage is TRBJ2-1, with D unclear. V lost 4 bases and J lost 8, with 27 bases in between. Per germline, CDR1 LGHNA and CDR2 YSLEER. CDR3 size: 18 residues. The CDR3 DNA is TGCGCCAGCAGCCGAGACCATTCCTTGGTCGGAACGTGGGATGAGCAGTTCTTC. As protein: CASSRDHSLVGTWDEQFF.

This chain uses TRBV29-1 with TRBJ2-7; no clear D gene. Germline V gives CDR1 SQVTM, CDR2 ANQGSEA. Trimming took 7 bases from V and 0 from J, leaving 16 bases between them. The length of the CDR3 is 14 residues. CDR3 in DNA: TGCAGCGCCGTGGGGATGGGGAACTCCTACGAGCAGTACTTC. This gives the protein CSAVGMGNSYEQYF.

The V call is TRBV19, the J call TRBJ2-1; 7 bases align to TRBD1. The CDR3 covers 13 residues. The V segment lost 8 bases and the J segment 6 bases; nucleotides outside the gene matches: 7. Germline CDR1 and CDR2: LNHDA and SQIVND (reference sequence). The CDR3 nucleotides are TGTGCCAGTTTCGGGACAGAGTTCAATGAGCAGTTCTTC. Amino acid sequence: CASFGTEFNEQFF. Full variable domain (missing parts from reference TRBV19 and TRBJ2-1): DGGITQSPKYLFRKEGQNVTLSCEQNLNHDAMYWYRQDPGQGLRLIYYSQIVNDFQKGDIAEGYSVSREKKESFPLTVTSAQKNPTAFYLCASFGTEFNEQFFGPGTRLTVL.

About this clonotype itself: Germline is not matched at one junction end, which may reflect a read error. This rearrangement joins TRBV29-1 to TRBJ2-7; TRBD2 aligns across 9 bases. The germline gives CDR1 SQVTM, CDR2 ANQGSEA. The CDR3 loop spans 11 amino acids. CDR3 loop: CSGQGGGELYF. The CDR3 nucleotides read TGCAGCGGACAAGGCGGGGGGGAGCTGTACTTC.

This chain uses TRBV7-3 with TRBJ1-1; 7 positions agree with TRBD1. Unmatched junction bases numbered 6, after V lost 5 bases and J lost 3 bases. This CDR3 spans 14 amino acids. From germline, CDR1 is SGHTA and CDR2 FQGTGA. The CDR3, as DNA: TGTGCCAGCAGCCTGACAGGGACGCACACTGAAGCTTTCTTT. It codes for CASSLTGTHTEAFF.

This clonotype showed up many times. The rearrangement links TRBV5-1 to TRBJ1-1; no reliable D call. This CDR3 contains 15 residues. CDR1 is SGHRS and CDR2 is YFSETQ in the germline V gene. Trimming stripped 0 bases from V and 5 bases from J, with 14 bases between. This chain's CDR3 is CASSLALGKSTEAFF. CDR3 DNA sequence: TGCGCCAGCAGCTTGGCCTTGGGGAAGAGTACTGAAGCTTTCTTT.

There are many counts of this clonotype. CDR3: CSAPGGDYEQYF. DNA of the CDR3: TGCAGTGCCCCCGGCGGAGACTACGAGCAGTACTTC. The chain couples TRBV20-1 to TRBJ2-7; D uncertain. Germline V lookup: CDR1 DFQATT, CDR2 SNEGSKA (reference sequence). The CDR3 contains 12 residues. V was cut by 6 bases and J by 3 bases, with 12 bases left in between.

This chain joins TRBV28 and TRBJ1-5; the D is unclear. Germline loops: CDR1 MDHEN, CDR2 SYDVKM. V was cut by 7 bases and J by 0 bases, with 10 bases left in between. The CDR3 covers 14 residues. This chain's CDR3 is CASKDPNSNQPQHF. In DNA form, the CDR3 reads TGTGCCAGCAAGGACCCGAATAGCAATCAGCCCCAGCATTTT.

The chain employs TRBV29-1 and TRBJ1-1, with D possibly matching TRBD1 (6 bases). V lost 7 bases, J lost 2 bases, and 14 bases lay in between. In germline, CDR1 is SQVTM, CDR2 ANQGSEA. The CDR3 totals 13 residues. Here the CDR3 DNA reads TGCAGCGCCTGGACAGTTCATAACACTGAAGCTTTCTTT. Encoded protein: CSAWTVHNTEAFF. The full variable domain, in which reference TRBV29-1 and TRBJ1-1 provide the parts outside the CDR3, is SAVISQKPSRDICQRGTSLTIQCQVDSQVTMMFWYRQQPGQSLTLIATANQGSEATYESGFVIDKFPISRPNLTFSTLTVSNMSPEDSSIYLCSAWTVHNTEAFFGQGTRLTVV.

The chain couples TRBV11-2 to TRBJ1-2; the match to TRBD1 covers 7 bases. The CDR3 covers 17 residues. Germline loops: CDR1 SGHAT, CDR2 FQNNGV. The ends lost 1 base at V and 5 bases at J; junction bases unmatched: 13. The CDR3 DNA reads TGTGCCAGCAGCTTAGGGGGACAGTATTCGATTTCGTATGGCTACACCTTC. This gives the protein CASSLGGQYSISYGYTF.

The CDR3 region has the DNA TGTGCCAGCAGCGGACTAGCGGGAGGCCCCTACAATGAGCAGTTCTTC. Protein sequence: CASSGLAGGPYNEQFF. V and J are TRBV11-2 and TRBJ2-1; TRBD2 aligns across 14 bases. Per the germline V gene, CDR1 is SGHAT and CDR2 is FQNNGV. V trimming: 5 bases; J trimming: 2 bases; junction bases outside the gene matches: 2. CDR3 length: 16 amino acids.

The V gene is TRBV6-4, the J gene TRBJ1-6, with 8 bases matching TRBD1. The CDR3 is made up of 14 amino acids. Trimming removed 5 bases from V and 10 bases from J; junction bases left unmatched: 7. Germline loops: CDR1 MRHNA, CDR2 SNTAGT. The CDR3 DNA reads TGTGCCAGCAGTCCCGGACAGGGTCGGTCACCCCTCCACTTT. Its translation: CASSPGQGRSPLHF.

This clonotype was seen at least ten times. The V call is TRBV19, the J call TRBJ2-2; D is perhaps TRBD1 (6 bases). The germline V and J ends were trimmed by 3 bases and 5 bases, with 16 bases remaining between them. The CDR3 extends over 16 amino acids. CDR1 LNHDA and CDR2 SQIVND come from the germline V gene (reference sequence). The CDR3, as DNA: TGTGCCAGTAGTATTAATAACAGGGTATGGACCGGGGAGCTGTTTTTT. This translates into CASSINNRVWTGELFF.

Comment on this clonotype: A much larger clone lies a single base off, so this may be a read error. CDR3 sequence (DNA): TGTGCCTGGAGTGTACTTCTCGGGGGTGCTGAAGCTTTCTTT. Encoded protein: CAWSVLLGGAEAFF. The chain joins TRBV30 to TRBJ1-1; possibly TRBD1 for D (5 bases). Germline CDR1 GTSNPN, CDR2 SVGIG (reference sequence). Trimming cost V 0 bases and J 6 bases, with 14 bases left between them. This CDR3 has 14 amino acids.

In this sample, this clonotype turned up once. The chain links TRBV2 to TRBJ1-1; TRBD1 agrees at 11 bases. V was clipped by 6 bases and J by 3 bases; unmatched bases: 6. Germline V gene sequence: CDR1 SNHLY, CDR2 FYNNEI. This CDR3 has 15 amino acids. The chain's CDR3 is CASRDGTGGHTEAFF. CDR3 sequence (DNA): TGTGCCAGCAGGGACGGGACAGGGGGACACACTGAAGCTTTCTTT. Filled out from reference TRBV2 and TRBJ1-1, the complete variable domain reads EPEVTQTPSHQVTQMGQEVILRCVPISNHLYFYWYRQILGQKVEFLVSFYNNEISEKSEIFDDQFSVERPDGSNFTLKIRSTKLEDSAMYFCASRDGTGGHTEAFFGQGTRLTVV.

This clonotype was counted many times. The V and J genes are TRBV19 and TRBJ2-7, with D maybe TRBD2 (5 bases). The CDR3 is 12 amino acids. Germline V CDR1 and CDR2: LNHDA, SQIVND (reference sequence). V dropped 5 bases and J dropped 4 bases, with 9 bases sitting between them. CDR3 in amino acids: CASSPSGYEQYF. The CDR3 bases are TGTGCCAGTAGTCCCTCGGGGTACGAGCAGTACTTC.